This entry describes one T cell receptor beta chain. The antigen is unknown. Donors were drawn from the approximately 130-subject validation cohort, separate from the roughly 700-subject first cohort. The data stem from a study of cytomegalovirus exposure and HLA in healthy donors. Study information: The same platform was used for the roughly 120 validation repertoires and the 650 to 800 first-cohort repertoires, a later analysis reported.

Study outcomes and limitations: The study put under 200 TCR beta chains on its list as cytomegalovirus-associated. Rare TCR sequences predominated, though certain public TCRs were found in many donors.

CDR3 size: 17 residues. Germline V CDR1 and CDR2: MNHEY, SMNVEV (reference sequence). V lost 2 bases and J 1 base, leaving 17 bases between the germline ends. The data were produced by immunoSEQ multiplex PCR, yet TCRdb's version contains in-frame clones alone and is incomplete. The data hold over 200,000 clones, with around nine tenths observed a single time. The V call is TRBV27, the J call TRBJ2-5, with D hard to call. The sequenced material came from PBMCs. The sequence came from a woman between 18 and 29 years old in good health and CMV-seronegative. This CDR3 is CASSLNGVETIQETQYF. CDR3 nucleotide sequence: TGTGCCAGCAGTTTAAATGGCGTCGAAACTATCCAAGAGACCCAGTACTTC.